Listed below are T cell receptor beta chains from one sample, sequenced in a study of blood T cell repertoires in COVID-19. This table comes from immunoSEQ multiplex PCR, and its TCRdb copy is limited to in-frame clones, with some not included. This sample carries around 230,000 clones, 75% to 90% of them seen once, and the ten largest clones take 2.2%. The specimen sequenced was peripheral blood. The receptors derive from a man younger than 45 who had recovered from COVID-19. The CDR3 runs from the conserved cysteine through the conserved F or W. D genes are given only for firm matches. A clone size is listed for some rows: how often the clone was seen (once, few, many), or a class if it is expanded.

D gene: TRBD1
J gene: TRBJ1-3
V gene: TRBV13
clone size: few
CDR3 protein: CASSSRGVGAGNTIYF
CDR3 DNA: TGTGCCAGCAGCTCCAGGGGGGTGGGTGCTGGAAACACCATATATTTT

D gene: TRBD1
J gene: TRBJ1-2
V gene: TRBV24-1
clone size: NA
CDR3 protein: CATSTGGGYTF
CDR3 DNA: TGTGCCACCAGTACAGGGGGCGGCTACACCTTC

D gene: TRBD1
J gene: TRBJ2-7
V gene: TRBV6-5
clone size: NA
CDR3 protein: CASSYGVGGQGGEQYF
CDR3 DNA: TGTGCCAGCAGTTATGGGGTCGGGGGACAGGGAGGCGAGCAGTACTTC

D gene: TRBD1
J gene: TRBJ2-7
V gene: TRBV5-4
clone size: NA
CDR3 protein: CASSRGQQPYEQYF
CDR3 DNA: TGTGCCAGCAGCAGGGGACAGCAGCCCTACGAGCAGTACTTC

D gene: NA
J gene: TRBJ1-4
V gene: TRBV28
clone size: NA
CDR3 protein: CASSFRGGLNEKLFF
CDR3 DNA: TGTGCCAGCAGTTTTCGGGGAGGGCTTAATGAAAAACTGTTTTTT

D gene: TRBD1
J gene: TRBJ1-6
V gene: TRBV9
clone size: NA
CDR3 protein: CASSVERQGGPYNSPLHF
CDR3 DNA: TGTGCCAGCAGCGTAGAGAGACAGGGTGGTCCCTATAATTCACCCCTCCACTTT

D gene: TRBD1
J gene: TRBJ1-1
V gene: TRBV30
clone size: NA
CDR3 protein: CAWKQTGANTEAFF
CDR3 DNA: TGTGCCTGGAAGCAAACAGGGGCGAACACTGAAGCTTTCTTT

D gene: NA
J gene: TRBJ2-3
V gene: TRBV7-9
clone size: NA
CDR3 protein: CASRWSWDTQYF
CDR3 DNA: TGTGCCAGCAGGTGGAGTTGGGATACGCAGTATTTT

D gene: NA
J gene: TRBJ2-2
V gene: TRBV6-6
clone size: NA
CDR3 protein: CASMASEGNTGELFF
CDR3 DNA: TGTGCCAGCATGGCCAGTGAGGGGAACACCGGGGAGCTGTTTTTT

D gene: NA
J gene: TRBJ1-1
V gene: TRBV5-6
clone size: NA
CDR3 protein: CASSFPWSNTEAFF
CDR3 DNA: TGTGCCAGCAGCTTTCCGTGGAGTAACACTGAAGCTTTCTTT

D gene: NA
J gene: TRBJ2-2
V gene: TRBV5-1
clone size: NA
CDR3 protein: CASSLIAGSTGELFF
CDR3 DNA: TGCGCCAGCAGCCTCATTGCGGGGAGCACCGGGGAGCTGTTTTTT

D gene: NA
J gene: TRBJ2-7
V gene: TRBV19
clone size: once
CDR3 protein: CASSIVSQEQYF
CDR3 DNA: TGTGCCAGTAGTATAGTCTCGCAGGAGCAGTACTTC

D gene: NA
J gene: TRBJ1-1
V gene: TRBV29-1
clone size: NA
CDR3 protein: CSVDVVTEAFF
CDR3 DNA: TGCAGCGTTGATGTAGTCACTGAAGCTTTCTTT

D gene: NA
J gene: TRBJ1-2
V gene: TRBV5-4
clone size: NA
CDR3 protein: CASSLELAGYGYTF
CDR3 DNA: TGTGCCAGCAGCTTGGAGTTGGCAGGTTATGGCTACACCTTC

D gene: TRBD2
J gene: TRBJ2-7
V gene: TRBV5-4
clone size: NA
CDR3 protein: CASSPGLAINYEQYF
CDR3 DNA: TGTGCCAGCAGCCCTGGACTAGCGATAAACTACGAGCAGTACTTC

D gene: NA
J gene: TRBJ1-5
V gene: TRBV10-2
clone size: NA
CDR3 protein: CASGPGEEFYSNQPQHF
CDR3 DNA: TGCGCCAGCGGCCCGGGAGAGGAGTTTTATAGCAATCAGCCCCAGCATTTT

D gene: NA
J gene: TRBJ1-3
V gene: TRBV30
clone size: NA
CDR3 protein: CAWSRGTGNTIYF
CDR3 DNA: TGTGCCTGGAGTCGGGGAACTGGAAACACCATATATTTT

D gene: NA
J gene: TRBJ1-6
V gene: TRBV7-2
clone size: NA
CDR3 protein: CASSFLPTGEGSPLHF
CDR3 DNA: TGTGCCAGCAGCTTCCTACCGACAGGAGAGGGGTCACCCCTCCACTTT